This passage covers 30 T cell receptor beta chains from one sample sequenced in a study of shared clonotypes between healthy human individuals. Sequencing was performed with immunoSEQ multiplex PCR; in TCRdb, only in-frame clones are kept and a portion is missing. The profile shows around 1.6 million clones, 95% to 99% of them singletons. Source material: naive CD4+ T cells sorted from blood. As to subset: CD45RA+ positively selected. Receptors originate from a man between 25 and 39 years old in good health.

Only one count was recorded for this clone. The chain couples TRBV10-3 to TRBJ2-7; TRBD1 is a possible D gene (6 bases). Trimming pared 6 bases from V and 6 bases from J, leaving 15 bases between. The germline V gene encodes CDR1 ENHRY and CDR2 SYGVKD. CDR3 size: 13 residues. CDR3 protein: CAISSQGRGEQYF. The CDR3 DNA reads TGTGCCATCAGCTCACAGGGACGGGGCGAGCAGTACTTC.

The J gene is TRBJ2-2, the V gene TRBV30; TRBD1 might be the D (5 bases). Germline V gene sequence: CDR1 GTSNPN, CDR2 SVGIG (reference sequence). This CDR3 contains 14 residues. Between the trimmed V and J ends, which lost 0 bases and 7 bases, there was a span of 12 bases. Here the CDR3 DNA reads TGTGCCTGGAGTGTACTGACAGCGATCGGGGAGCTGTTTTTT. As protein: CAWSVLTAIGELFF.

Of note for this clone: Additional DNA sequences in this sample encode the identical CDR3. The chain carries TRBV11-2 and TRBJ2-1, with 13 bases that match TRBD2. Germline CDR1 is SGHAT and CDR2 is FQNNGV. J was trimmed by 4 bases and V by 4 bases; bases with no gene match: 1. This CDR3 has 15 amino acids. CDR3 loop: CASSSLAGGYNEQFF. The CDR3 DNA sequence: TGTGCCAGCAGCTCACTAGCGGGGGGGTACAATGAGCAGTTCTTC.

Points on this clone: An end of the junction differs from the germline gene, which may be a read error. This chain uses TRBV10-3 with TRBJ1-4; D gene unclear. This CDR3 is built from 13 residues. CDR1 and CDR2 from the germline V gene are ENHRY and SYGVKD. The CDR3 here is CALRQSPNEKLFF. The CDR3 DNA is TGTGCCCTCAGACAAAGCCCTAATGAAAAACTGTTTTTT.

The chain uses TRBV6-1 and TRBJ2-7, with D perhaps TRBD2 (5 bases). CDR1 and CDR2 from the germline V gene are MNHNS and SASEGT. The V end was cut by 7 bases, the J end by 1 base, with 11 bases between. The CDR3 consists of 13 residues. CDR3 coding DNA: TGTGCCAGCAAAGTACGCGGGTCCTACGAGCAGTACTTC. It translates to CASKVRGSYEQYF.

The rearrangement uses TRBV28 and TRBJ2-2; D ambiguous. V was pared by 2 bases and J by 5 bases, with 9 bases between. CDR1 and CDR2 (germline): MDHEN, SYDVKM. The CDR3 has 14 residues. CDR3 amino acids: CASSLTHPTGELFF. Written as DNA, the CDR3 is TGTGCCAGCAGTTTAACCCACCCGACCGGGGAGCTGTTTTTT. The complete variable domain, with remaining parts taken from reference TRBV28 and TRBJ2-2, reads DVKVTQSSRYLVKRTGEKVFLECVQDMDHENMFWYRQDPGLGLRLIYFSYDVKMKEKGDIPEGYSVSREKKERFSLILESASTNQTSMYLCASSLTHPTGELFFGEGSRLTVL.

Details on this clone: This same CDR3 is encoded by further DNA sequences in the sample. The V gene is TRBV5-1, the J gene TRBJ1-5; D is possibly TRBD1 (5 bases). With 4 bases removed from V and 4 bases from J, the gap between germline ends came to 9 bases. CDR1 and CDR2 (germline): SGHRS, YFSETQ. The CDR3 has 13 amino acids. Written as DNA, the CDR3 is TGCGCCAGCAGCCTGGGACCGAATCAGCCCCAGCATTTT. Protein product: CASSLGPNQPQHF.

The chain has TRBV5-1 and TRBJ2-5; TRBD2 matches at 11 bases. V lost 0 bases, J lost 12 bases, and 4 bases stayed unmatched. This CDR3 is 13 amino acids long. The germline V gene has CDR1 SGHRS and CDR2 YFSETQ. CDR3: CASSLELAGAKYF. The CDR3 nucleotides read TGCGCCAGCAGCTTGGAACTAGCGGGGGCCAAGTACTTC.

V usage is TRBV5-1 and J usage is TRBJ2-1, with TRBD2 matching over 16 bases. Germline lookup yields CDR1 SGHRS and CDR2 YFSETQ. V was pared by 3 bases and J by 8 bases, with 8 bases of the junction left unmatched. The CDR3 runs to 17 residues. The CDR3 nucleotides read TGCGCCAGCAGCTCCGGGACTAGCGGGAGGGTCTGGGATGAGCAGTTCTTC. It is translated as CASSSGTSGRVWDEQFF.

The chain has TRBV7-8 and TRBJ2-7; the D gene is possibly TRBD1 (7 bases). CDR1 and CDR2 from the germline V gene are SGHVS and FQNEAQ. V lost 0 bases and J lost 3, with 12 bases in between. The CDR3 is made up of 15 amino acids. Here the CDR3 DNA reads TGTGCCAGCAGCTTAGCGGCGGGACAGTTCTACGAGCAGTACTTC. Protein product: CASSLAAGQFYEQYF.

This chain joins TRBV19 and TRBJ2-1, with D possibly matching TRBD2 (6 bases). Germline CDR1 reads LNHDA; CDR2 reads SQIVND (reference sequence). The CDR3 has 13 residues. V lost 8 bases and J lost 10, with 18 bases in between. The CDR3, as DNA: TGTGCCAGTCGGGAGAGCCACTTCATGGAGCAGTTCTTC. Translated: CASRESHFMEQFF. Complete variable domain (other parts from reference TRBV19 and TRBJ2-1): DGGITQSPKYLFRKEGQNVTLSCEQNLNHDAMYWYRQDPGQGLRLIYYSQIVNDFQKGDIAEGYSVSREKKESFPLTVTSAQKNPTAFYLCASRESHFMEQFFGPGTRLTVL.

The chain has TRBV19 and TRBJ1-2, with D uncertain. The CDR3 extends over 15 amino acids. Trimming shortened V by 7 bases and J by 4 bases, and 19 bases separated the two germline ends. Looked up from germline, CDR1 is LNHDA and CDR2 is SQIVND (reference sequence). The CDR3 nucleotides are TGTGCCAGTACCAATCGACGGAGTCTCAGCTATGGCTACACCTTC. It specifies CASTNRRSLSYGYTF. Combining the CDR3 with reference TRBV19 and TRBJ1-2 gives the whole variable domain DGGITQSPKYLFRKEGQNVTLSCEQNLNHDAMYWYRQDPGQGLRLIYYSQIVNDFQKGDIAEGYSVSREKKESFPLTVTSAQKNPTAFYLCASTNRRSLSYGYTFGSGTRLTVV.

This clone was counted once. Other DNA sequences from this sample encode an identical CDR3 as well. This chain connects TRBV18 to TRBJ2-7, with D unclear. The CDR3 loop spans 11 amino acids. Germline CDR1 KGHSH, CDR2 LQKENI. V lost 2 bases and J 5 bases, leaving 4 bases between the germline ends. CDR3: CASSPGHEQYF. CDR3 in DNA: TGTGCCAGCTCACCAGGTCACGAGCAGTACTTC.

This chain connects TRBV11-3 to TRBJ1-1, with 7 bases identical to TRBD1. The CDR3 loop spans 15 amino acids. In germline, CDR1 is SGHNT, CDR2 YENEEA. V lost 5 bases, J lost 1 base, and 7 bases stayed unmatched. The CDR3 DNA reads as TGTGCCAGCAGCCAGGGGGGATGGAGGAACACTGAAGCTTTCTTT. Its protein is CASSQGGWRNTEAFF.

The V call is TRBV21-1, the J call TRBJ1-2; TRBD1 is the table's D call and was not checked against the DNA. TRBV21-1 is classified as a pseudogene. The length of the CDR3 is 14 residues. Here the CDR3 reads CASSMGFWAYGYTF. The CDR3 DNA reads TGTGCCAGCAGCATGGGTTTTTGGGCTTATGGCTACACCTTC.

CDR3 in amino acids: CASSQVGSGQARSRQYEQFF. The CDR3 nucleotides are TGCGCCAGCAGCCAAGTCGGCTCGGGACAGGCCCGGTCGAGACAATATGAGCAGTTCTTC. V and J are TRBV4-1 and TRBJ2-1; 8 nucleotides align to TRBD1. Germline values: CDR1 MGHRA, CDR2 YSYEKL. The CDR3 consists of 20 residues. The trim removed 1 base at V and 8 bases at J, leaving 22 bases unmatched.

The chain joins TRBV28 to TRBJ1-5, with D hard to call. This CDR3 region has 12 residues. Trimming cost V 6 bases and J 12 bases, with 15 bases left between them. Germline V gene sequence: CDR1 MDHEN, CDR2 SYDVKM. This CDR3 reads CASSPAADRQHF. The DNA for the CDR3 is TGTGCCAGCAGCCCCGCAGCCGATCGCCAGCATTTT.

The chain carries TRBV11-2 and TRBJ2-1; tentative D call: TRBD2 (6 bases). V shed 6 bases and J shed 5 bases, with 17 bases lying between them. CDR1 and CDR2 (germline): SGHAT, FQNNGV. The CDR3 is made up of 15 amino acids. The CDR3 protein is CASSPGALRDNEQFF. The CDR3, as DNA: TGTGCCAGCAGTCCGGGAGCACTCCGGGACAATGAGCAGTTCTTC.

The CDR3: CASSLAGRNGNTIYF. The CDR3 DNA reads as TGTGCCAGCAGCTTAGCGGGGAGAAACGGAAACACCATATATTTT. V and J are TRBV7-9 and TRBJ1-3, with D unclear. Germline values: CDR1 SEHNR, CDR2 FQNEAQ (reference sequence). The ends were cut back, 0 bases at V and 4 bases at J, with 10 bases in the middle. The CDR3 length is 15 residues.

The rearrangement links TRBV13 to TRBJ1-3; D may be TRBD1 (6 bases). Trimming took 4 bases from V and 3 from J, leaving 16 bases between them. CDR1 is PRHDT, CDR2 FYEKMQ, per germline (reference sequence). The CDR3 contains 16 residues. For the CDR3, the DNA is TGTGCCAGCAGCTCTCCCACGGACAGCTATGGAAACACCATATATTTT. Amino acids: CASSSPTDSYGNTIYF.

The rearrangement uses TRBV7-6 and TRBJ1-5; perhaps TRBD1 as D (5 bases). This CDR3 region has 16 residues. V was pared by 1 base and J by 6 bases, with 16 bases between. Germline assignment: CDR1 SGHVS and CDR2 FNYEAQ. The CDR3 sequence is CASSLGDGGVSQPQHF. The CDR3 DNA is TGTGCCAGCAGCTTAGGGGACGGGGGTGTCAGTCAGCCCCAGCATTTT.

V usage is TRBV18 and J usage is TRBJ2-1, with TRBD2 matching 9 bases. This CDR3 spans 18 amino acids. J gave up 4 bases and V 0 bases, and 10 bases lay outside the gene matches. CDR1 is KGHSH, CDR2 LQKENI, per germline. The CDR3 DNA follows: TGTGCCAGCTCACCACCCATCTCGGCTAGCGGGATTTACAATGAGCAGTTCTTC. Its protein is CASSPPISASGIYNEQFF.

This rearrangement joins TRBV4-3 to TRBJ2-3; TRBD1 agrees at 10 bases. The CDR3 has 18 amino acids. With 1 base clipped from V and 5 bases from J, the junction kept 12 bases outside the gene matches. Per the germline V gene, CDR1 is LGHNA and CDR2 is YSLEER. The CDR3 DNA follows: TGCGCCAGCAGCCAAGGGGGCGGACAGGGGGAGTTTAAAGATACGCAGTATTTT. Translated: CASSQGGGQGEFKDTQYF.

The gene calls are TRBV14 and TRBJ2-7; D tentatively reads TRBD1 or TRBD2 (6 bases each). This CDR3 comprises 15 residues. CDR1 is SGHDN, CDR2 FVKESK, per germline. Trimming shortened V by 5 bases and J by 6 bases, and 20 bases separated the two germline ends. The CDR3 nucleotides are TGTGCCAGCAGCGCGGGGACATCCCGAAGGGCCGAGCAGTACTTC. It is translated as CASSAGTSRRAEQYF.

The rearrangement joins TRBV5-1 to TRBJ1-2; no clear D gene. This CDR3 spans 17 amino acids. Germline V CDR1 and CDR2: SGHRS, YFSETQ. Trimming shortened V by 0 bases and J by 4 bases, and 19 bases separated the two germline ends. The CDR3 region is CASSLGSGMDSPYGYTF. In nucleotides, the CDR3 is TGCGCCAGCAGCTTGGGATCCGGCATGGATTCACCCTATGGCTACACCTTC.

V and J are TRBV27 and TRBJ1-5; a weak D match, TRBD1 (5 bases). Germline values: CDR1 MNHEY, CDR2 SMNVEV (reference sequence). CDR3 length: 15 amino acids. Trimming cost V 4 bases and J 7 bases, with 17 bases left between them. Here the CDR3 reads CASSSKGRVGQPQHF. CDR3 nucleotide sequence: TGTGCCAGCAGTTCTAAGGGCAGGGTAGGCCAGCCCCAGCATTTT.

The chain uses TRBV19 and TRBJ1-5, with 12 bases fitting TRBD1. Trimming at V came to 6 bases and at J to 6 bases, leaving 12 bases not matched to a gene. The germline V gene has CDR1 LNHDA and CDR2 SQIVND (reference sequence). The CDR3 contains 17 residues. The CDR3 loop is CASRTLAGQGAFQPQHF. CDR3 coding DNA: TGTGCCAGTAGGACGCTTGCGGGACAGGGGGCGTTTCAGCCCCAGCATTTT.

The gene calls are TRBV21-1 and TRBJ1-5; no check of the table's D call, TRBD1, against the DNA was made. TRBV21-1 corresponds to a pseudogene. CDR3 length: 13 amino acids. The CDR3 region is CASSHSGLQPQHF. The CDR3 DNA sequence: TGTGCCAGCAGCCATTCAGGGTTGCAGCCCCAGCATTTT.

The chain recombines TRBV2 with TRBJ2-7, with D perhaps matching TRBD2 (7 bases). Germline CDR1 reads SNHLY; CDR2 reads FYNNEI. The V and J ends lost 8 bases and 0 bases respectively, with 14 bases between them. CDR3 length: 14 residues. The CDR3 DNA reads TGTGCCAGCGGGGGGGGCACCTACTCCTACGAGCAGTACTTC. Its translation: CASGGGTYSYEQYF.

This sequence joins TRBV7-9 and TRBJ1-5; 7 nucleotides match TRBD1. The CDR3 is 16 amino acids. Per the germline V gene, CDR1 is SEHNR and CDR2 is FQNEAQ (reference sequence). The V gene end was trimmed by 2 bases and the J gene end by 3 bases; junction bases not matched to a gene: 7. The DNA for the CDR3 is TGTGCCAGCAGCTTATTCTACAGGGGCCTCAATCAGCCCCAGCATTTT. Translated, it gives CASSLFYRGLNQPQHF.